These 9 T cell receptor beta chains share one sample of origin, sequenced in a study of OX40 agonist ivuxolimab in advanced cancers. Sequenced by immunoSEQ multiplex PCR; TCRdb stores in-frame clones only, minus some. Of 53,000 or so clones listed, 84% are singletons. The sample in question was CD4+ or CD8+ T cells sorted from blood, obtained in a trial of the OX40 agonist ivuxolimab. The receptors derive from an adult with an advanced solid tumor such as melanoma, head and neck, liver or kidney cancer.

The rearrangement links TRBV7-6 to TRBJ2-3, with D tentatively TRBD1 (6 bases). Germline lookup yields CDR1 SGHVS and CDR2 FNYEAQ. V lost 4 bases to trimming and J lost 0 bases, with 14 bases between them. CDR3 size: 16 residues. This chain's CDR3 is CASSSRPGQSTDTQYF. CDR3 bases: TGTGCCAGCAGCTCGCGTCCGGGACAAAGCACAGATACGCAGTATTTT. The full variable domain, completed using reference TRBV7-6 and TRBJ2-3, is GAGVSQSPRYKVTKRGQDVALRCDPISGHVSLYWYRQALGQGPEFLTYFNYEAQQDKSGLPNDRFSAERPEGSISTLTIQRTEQRDSAMYRCASSSRPGQSTDTQYFGPGTRLTVL.

V gene TRBV6-1 combines with J gene TRBJ2-2; D is unresolved. CDR1 MNHNS and CDR2 SASEGT come from the germline V gene. CDR3 length equals 12 residues. Trimming shortened V by 4 bases and J by 9 bases, and 9 bases separated the two germline ends. For the CDR3, the DNA is TGTGCCAGCAGTGGGGGTTTTAGGGAGCTGTTTTTT. This codes for CASSGGFRELFF.

The gene calls are TRBV27 and TRBJ2-7; 12 bases map to TRBD2. Germline V gene sequence: CDR1 MNHEY, CDR2 SMNVEV (reference sequence). With 6 bases clipped from V and 1 base from J, the junction kept 7 bases outside the gene matches. The length of the CDR3 is 16 residues. CDR3 sequence (DNA): TGTGCCAGCAGCAGACTAGCGGGAGCACGGTCCTACGAGCAGTACTTC. Its protein is CASSRLAGARSYEQYF.

This clone was seen a few times. The chain's CDR3 is CASNLGLSNGETQYF. For the CDR3, the DNA is TGTGCCAGCAACCTTGGCTTGAGTAACGGAGAGACCCAGTACTTC. The chain couples TRBV2 to TRBJ2-5, with D uncertain. The CDR3 length is 15 residues. Germline CDR1 SNHLY, CDR2 FYNNEI. V was cut by 7 bases and J by 4 bases, with 19 bases left in between.

J is TRBJ2-1 and V is TRBV7-2; D not resolved. CDR1 is SGHTA, CDR2 FQGNSA, per germline. The CDR3 is made up of 14 amino acids. V gave up 1 base and J gave up 3 bases, with 7 bases separating them. CDR3 DNA sequence: TGTGCCAGCAGCTTAGGGGGTAACTACAATGAGCAGTTCTTC. Translated, it gives CASSLGGNYNEQFF.

The chain employs TRBV6-6 and TRBJ1-4; D gene uncertain. Germline-derived CDR1 and CDR2 are MNHNY and SVGAGI (reference sequence). Trimming removed 5 bases from V and 0 bases from J, with 13 bases in between. The CDR3 sequence is 16 residues long. The CDR3 DNA reads as TGTGCCAGCAGTGGCGCCGGGAGAGCAACTAATGAAAAACTGTTTTTT. Translating it yields CASSGAGRATNEKLFF.

This clone has a single count. This chain uses TRBV7-9 with TRBJ1-1, with D perhaps TRBD1 (5 bases). The V and J ends lost 2 bases and 6 bases respectively, with 13 bases between them. In germline, CDR1 is SEHNR, CDR2 FQNEAQ (reference sequence). CDR3 length: 14 residues. As DNA, the CDR3 is TGTGCCAGCAGCTTACCAGAGGGGAGAGCTGAAGCTTTCTTT. Encoded protein: CASSLPEGRAEAFF.

Points on this clone: Distinct nucleotide sequences in the sample also encode this CDR3. The CDR3 sequence is CASSLGAGSGEQFF. In DNA form, the CDR3 reads TGTGCCAGCAGCTTAGGGGCGGGGTCCGGGGAGCAGTTCTTC. The V and J genes are TRBV7-2 and TRBJ2-1; D perhaps matches TRBD2 (6 bases). The CDR3 spans 14 residues. V lost 1 base to trimming and J lost 10 bases, with 14 bases between them. Germline V gene sequence: CDR1 SGHTA, CDR2 FQGNSA.

This rearrangement joins TRBV7-6 to TRBJ2-2, with 9 bases lining up with TRBD2. Trimming at V came to 5 bases and at J to 4 bases, leaving 17 bases not matched to a gene. The CDR3 is 19 residues long. CDR1 is SGHVS, CDR2 FNYEAQ, per germline. The CDR3 sequence is CASSPRLAGIGRGTGELFF. CDR3 DNA sequence: TGTGCCAGCAGCCCGCGGCTAGCGGGAATCGGTAGGGGCACCGGGGAGCTGTTTTTT.